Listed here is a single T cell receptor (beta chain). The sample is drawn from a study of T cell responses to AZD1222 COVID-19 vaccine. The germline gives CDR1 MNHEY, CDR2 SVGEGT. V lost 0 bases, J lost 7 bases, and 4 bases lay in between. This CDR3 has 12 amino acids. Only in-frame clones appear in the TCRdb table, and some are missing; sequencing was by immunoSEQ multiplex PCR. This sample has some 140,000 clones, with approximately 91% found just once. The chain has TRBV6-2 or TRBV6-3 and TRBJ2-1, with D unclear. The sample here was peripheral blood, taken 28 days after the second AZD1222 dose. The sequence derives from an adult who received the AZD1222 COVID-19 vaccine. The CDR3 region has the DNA TGTGCCAGCAGTTACTCTTGGAATGAGCAGTTCTTC. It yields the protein CASSYSWNEQFF.